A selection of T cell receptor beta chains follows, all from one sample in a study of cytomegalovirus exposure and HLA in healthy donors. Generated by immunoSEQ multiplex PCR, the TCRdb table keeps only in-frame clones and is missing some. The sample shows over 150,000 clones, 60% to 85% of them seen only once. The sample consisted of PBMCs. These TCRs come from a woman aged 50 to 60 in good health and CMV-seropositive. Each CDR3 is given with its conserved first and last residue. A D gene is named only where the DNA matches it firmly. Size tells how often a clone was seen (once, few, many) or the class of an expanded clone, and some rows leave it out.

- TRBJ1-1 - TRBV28 CASSLYRVSNTEAFF TGTGCCAGCAGTTTATACAGGGTTTCGAACACTGAAGCTTTCTTT
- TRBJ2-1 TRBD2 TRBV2 CASSEWGGTLYNEQFF TGTGCCAGCAGTGAATGGGGAGGGACGCTATACAATGAGCAGTTCTTC
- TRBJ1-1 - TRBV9 CASSVGGAVNTEAFF TGTGCCAGCAGCGTAGGTGGAGCCGTGAACACTGAAGCTTTCTTT
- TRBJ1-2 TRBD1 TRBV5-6 CASSWGTGGYGYTF TGTGCCAGCAGCTGGGGGACAGGGGGCTATGGCTACACCTTC
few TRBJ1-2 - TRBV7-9 CASSLASFPNYGYTF TGTGCCAGCAGCTTAGCGTCCTTCCCTAACTATGGCTACACCTTC
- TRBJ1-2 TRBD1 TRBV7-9 CASSRDRGSYGYTF TGTGCCAGCAGCCGGGACAGGGGAAGCTACGGCTACACCTTC
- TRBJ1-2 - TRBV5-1 CASSLGTQALGAGGYTF TGCGCCAGCAGCTTGGGAACTCAAGCCTTAGGGGCCGGGGGCTACACCTTC
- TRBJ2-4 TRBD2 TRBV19 CAVGEGNIQYF TGTGCCGTTGGGGAGGGCAACATTCAGTACTTC
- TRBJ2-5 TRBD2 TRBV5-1 CASSPLAGTEETQYF TGCGCCAGCAGCCCACTAGCGGGAACCGAGGAGACCCAGTACTTC
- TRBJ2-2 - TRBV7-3 CASSFDRGTGELFF TGTGCCAGCAGCTTTGATCGAGGCACCGGGGAGCTGTTTTTT
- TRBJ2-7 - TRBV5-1 CASSLGRDISYEQYF TGCGCCAGCAGCTTGGGCCGGGACATCTCCTACGAGCAGTACTTC
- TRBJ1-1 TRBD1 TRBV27 CASSLPGGPEAFF TGTGCCAGCAGTTTACCAGGGGGTCCTGAAGCTTTCTTT
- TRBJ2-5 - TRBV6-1 CASKRGRVETQYF TGTGCCAGCAAGAGAGGCAGGGTGGAGACCCAGTACTTC
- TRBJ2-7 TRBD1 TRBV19 CASQDRAVGEQYF TGTGCCAGTCAAGACAGGGCGGTGGGCGAGCAGTACTTC
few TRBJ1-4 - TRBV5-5 CASSLEWGPRVRNEKLFF TGTGCCAGCAGCTTGGAGTGGGGGCCTCGTGTTCGTAATGAAAAACTGTTTTTT
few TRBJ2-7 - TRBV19 CASAHGAEQYF TGTGCCAGTGCTCATGGAGCCGAGCAGTACTTC
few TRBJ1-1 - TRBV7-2 CASSLEDRKAFF TGTGCCAGCAGCTTAGAAGACAGGAAGGCTTTCTTT
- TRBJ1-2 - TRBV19 CASSIGGGTYGYTF TGTGCCAGTAGTATCGGCGGCGGAACCTATGGCTACACCTTC
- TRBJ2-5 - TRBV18 CASSAYRERETQYF TGTGCCAGCTCGGCCTACAGGGAGCGAGAGACCCAGTACTTC
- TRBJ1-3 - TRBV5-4 CASSLGLRSSGNTIYF TGTGCCAGCAGCTTAGGACTGAGAAGCTCTGGAAACACCATATATTTT
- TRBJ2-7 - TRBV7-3 CASSLTAGSVSYEQYF TGTGCCAGCAGCTTAACGGCTGGTAGCGTGTCCTACGAGCAGTACTTC
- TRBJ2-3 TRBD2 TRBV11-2 CASSQGTSGGAGADTQYF TGTGCCAGCAGCCAGGGGACTAGCGGGGGGGCAGGGGCAGATACGCAGTATTTT
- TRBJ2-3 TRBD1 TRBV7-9 CASSFGTTGQGTGGDTQYF TGTGCCAGCAGCTTTGGAACCACGGGACAGGGCACTGGGGGAGATACGCAGTATTTT
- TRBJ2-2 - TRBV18 CASSPQVTGNTGELFF TGTGCCAGCTCACCCCAGGTGACAGGGAACACCGGGGAGCTGTTTTTT
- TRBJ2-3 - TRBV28 CASSSMSGSTDTQYF TGTGCCAGCAGCTCCATGTCCGGGAGCACAGATACGCAGTATTTT
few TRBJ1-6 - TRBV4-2 CATGQEADSPLHF TGTGCCACGGGTCAAGAGGCTGATTCACCCCTCCACTTT
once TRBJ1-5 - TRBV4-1 CASSQFENQPQHF TGCGCCAGCAGCCAGTTCGAGAATCAGCCCCAGCATTTT
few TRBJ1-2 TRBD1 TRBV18 CASSPAAAGGVSNYGYTF TGTGCCAGCTCACCAGCAGCCGCAGGGGGAGTTTCAAACTATGGCTACACCTTC
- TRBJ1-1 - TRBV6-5 CASSRQTGGAEAFF TGTGCCAGCAGTCGACAGACGGGGGGGGCTGAAGCTTTCTTT
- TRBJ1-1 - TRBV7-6 CATAGGLEMENTEAFF TGTGCCACTGCGGGGGGGCTCGAGATGGAGAACACTGAAGCTTTCTTT
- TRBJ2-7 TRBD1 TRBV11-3 CASSPGQWGFEQYF TGTGCCAGCAGCCCGGGACAGTGGGGGTTCGAGCAGTACTTC
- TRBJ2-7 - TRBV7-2 CASSGGGYEQYF TGTGCCAGCAGCGGGGGAGGCTACGAGCAGTACTTC
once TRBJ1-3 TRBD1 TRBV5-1 CASSLGDRVVASSGNTIYF TGCGCCAGCAGCTTGGGGGACAGGGTCGTCGCGAGCTCTGGAAACACCATATATTTT
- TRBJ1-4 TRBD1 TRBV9 CASSEGTGATNEKLFF TGTGCCAGCAGCGAGGGGACAGGGGCAACTAATGAAAAACTGTTTTTT
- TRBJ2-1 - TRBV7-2 CASSLIGVNEQFF TGTGCCAGCAGCTTAATCGGGGTGAATGAGCAGTTCTTC
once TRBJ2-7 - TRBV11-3 CASSPERNEQYF TGTGCCAGCAGCCCAGAGAGGAACGAGCAGTACTTC
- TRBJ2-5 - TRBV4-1 CASSQTVLEEETQYF TGCGCCAGCAGCCAAACGGTCCTAGAGGAAGAGACCCAGTACTTC
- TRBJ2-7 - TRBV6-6 CASSSQGLLLDEQYF TGTGCCAGCAGTTCCCAGGGTCTCTTGTTGGACGAGCAGTACTTC
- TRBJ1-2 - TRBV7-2 CASSPYNPNYGYTF TGTGCCAGCAGCCCATACAATCCTAACTATGGCTACACCTTC
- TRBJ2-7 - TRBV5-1 CASSAGDTSYEQYF TGCGCCAGCAGCGCAGGGGACACGAGCTACGAGCAGTACTTC
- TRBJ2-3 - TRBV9 CASSPQARRSGNGADTQYF TGTGCCAGCAGCCCGCAAGCGCGCCGCTCAGGGAACGGAGCAGATACGCAGTATTTT
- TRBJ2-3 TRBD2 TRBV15 CATSRDLGRGGGTDTQYF TGTGCCACCAGCAGAGATCTAGGGCGGGGGGGAGGCACAGATACGCAGTATTTT
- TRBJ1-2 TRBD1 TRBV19 CAASRGPSTGYTF TGTGCCGCCAGCAGGGGGCCGTCGACCGGCTACACCTTC
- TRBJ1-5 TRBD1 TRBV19 CASTTGTGGSSNQPQHF TGTGCCAGTACCACCGGGACAGGGGGCTCAAGCAATCAGCCCCAGCATTTT
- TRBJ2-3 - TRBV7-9 CASSLYYTSTDTQYF TGTGCCAGCAGCTTATACTACACTAGCACAGATACGCAGTATTTT
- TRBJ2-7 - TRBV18 CASSPPEGLREQYF TGTGCCAGCTCACCACCGGAGGGGTTGAGGGAGCAGTACTTC
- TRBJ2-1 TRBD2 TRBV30 CAWSVLPWLAGHNEQFF TGTGCCTGGAGTGTACTGCCGTGGCTAGCGGGACACAATGAGCAGTTCTTC
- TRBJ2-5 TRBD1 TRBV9 CASSVTGVETQYF TGTGCCAGCAGCGTAACAGGGGTAGAGACCCAGTACTTC
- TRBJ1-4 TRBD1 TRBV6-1 CASRTGTGGEKLFF TGTGCCAGCAGGACAGGGACTGGAGGAGAAAAACTGTTTTTT
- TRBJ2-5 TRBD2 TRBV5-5 CASSQGPAGGLETQYF TGCGCCAGCAGCCAAGGGCCAGCGGGGGGGCTAGAGACCCAGTACTTC
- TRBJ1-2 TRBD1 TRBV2 CASSPGQNGYTF TGTGCCAGCAGTCCGGGACAGAATGGCTACACCTTC